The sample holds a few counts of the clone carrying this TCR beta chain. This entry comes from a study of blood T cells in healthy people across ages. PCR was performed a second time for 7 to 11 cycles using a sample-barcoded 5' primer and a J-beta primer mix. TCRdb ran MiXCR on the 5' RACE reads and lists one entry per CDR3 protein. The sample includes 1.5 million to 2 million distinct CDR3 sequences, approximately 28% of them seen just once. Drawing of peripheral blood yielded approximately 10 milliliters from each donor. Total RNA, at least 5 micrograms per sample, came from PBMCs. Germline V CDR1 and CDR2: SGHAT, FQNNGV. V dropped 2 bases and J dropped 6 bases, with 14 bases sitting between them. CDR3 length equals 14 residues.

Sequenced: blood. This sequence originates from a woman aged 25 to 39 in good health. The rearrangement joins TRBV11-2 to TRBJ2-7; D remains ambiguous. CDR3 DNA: TGTGCCAGCAGCTTATCCGGTAATCCACTCGAGCAGTACTTC. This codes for CASSLSGNPLEQYF. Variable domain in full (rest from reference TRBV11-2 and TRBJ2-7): EAGVAQSPRYKIIEKRQSVAFWCNPISGHATLYWYQQILGQGPKLLIQFQNNGVVDDSQLPKDRFSAERLKGVDSTLKIQPAKLEDSAVYLCASSLSGNPLEQYFGPGTRLTVT.